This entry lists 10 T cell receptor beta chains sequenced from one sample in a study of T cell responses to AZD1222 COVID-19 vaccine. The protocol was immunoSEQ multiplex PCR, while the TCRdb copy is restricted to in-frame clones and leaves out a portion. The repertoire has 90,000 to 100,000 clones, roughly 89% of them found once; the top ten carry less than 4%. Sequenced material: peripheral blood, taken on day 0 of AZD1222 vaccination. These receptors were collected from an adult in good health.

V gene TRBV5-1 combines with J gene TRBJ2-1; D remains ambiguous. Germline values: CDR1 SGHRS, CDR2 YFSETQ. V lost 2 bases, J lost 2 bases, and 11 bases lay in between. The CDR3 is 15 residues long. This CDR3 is CASSFRGGTYNEQFF. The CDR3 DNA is TGCGCCAGCAGCTTTAGAGGTGGGACCTACAATGAGCAGTTCTTC.

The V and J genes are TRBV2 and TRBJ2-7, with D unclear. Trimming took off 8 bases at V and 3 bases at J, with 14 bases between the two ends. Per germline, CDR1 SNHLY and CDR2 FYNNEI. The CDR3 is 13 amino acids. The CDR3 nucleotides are TGTGCCAGCGCCGGACCCGCCGGCTACGAGCAGTACTTC. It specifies CASAGPAGYEQYF.

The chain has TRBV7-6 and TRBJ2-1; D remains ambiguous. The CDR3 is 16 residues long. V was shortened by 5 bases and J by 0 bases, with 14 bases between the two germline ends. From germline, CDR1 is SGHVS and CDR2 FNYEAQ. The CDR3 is CASSPPPTSSYNEQFF. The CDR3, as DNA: TGTGCCAGCAGCCCCCCTCCCACAAGCTCCTACAATGAGCAGTTCTTC.

CDR3 protein: CASTPDRGLGELFF. DNA of the CDR3: TGTGCCAGCACCCCGGACAGGGGGCTCGGGGAGCTGTTTTTT. This chain joins TRBV6-2 or TRBV6-3 and TRBJ2-2, with 11 bases that match TRBD1. The CDR3 loop spans 14 amino acids. The J segment lost 7 bases and the V segment lost 7 bases, leaving 5 bases of the junction unmatched. The V gene's germline CDR1 is MNHEY and CDR2 SVGEGT.

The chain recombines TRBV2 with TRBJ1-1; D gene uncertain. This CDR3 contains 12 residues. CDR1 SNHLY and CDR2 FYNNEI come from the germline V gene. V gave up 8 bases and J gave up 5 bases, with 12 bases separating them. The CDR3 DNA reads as TGTGCCAGCGGCTTCGGGTCGACTGAAGCTTTCTTT. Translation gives CASGFGSTEAFF.

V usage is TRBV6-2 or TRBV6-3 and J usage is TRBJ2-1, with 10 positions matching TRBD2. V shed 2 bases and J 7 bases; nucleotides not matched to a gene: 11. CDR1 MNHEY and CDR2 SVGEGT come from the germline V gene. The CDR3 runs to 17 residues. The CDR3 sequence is CASSYRTSGDSRNEQFF. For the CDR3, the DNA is TGTGCCAGCAGTTACCGTACTAGCGGGGACTCTAGGAATGAGCAGTTCTTC.

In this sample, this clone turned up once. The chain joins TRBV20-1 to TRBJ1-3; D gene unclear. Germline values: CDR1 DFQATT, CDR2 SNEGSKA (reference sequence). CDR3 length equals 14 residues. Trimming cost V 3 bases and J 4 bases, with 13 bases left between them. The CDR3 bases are TGCAGTGCTAGTGAACAGCTTTCAGGAAACACCATATATTTT. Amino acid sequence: CSASEQLSGNTIYF.

CDR3 protein: CASSFLLSGEQYF. The CDR3 bases are TGTGCCAGCAGCTTTCTACTATCCGGCGAGCAGTACTTC. V usage is TRBV7-2 and J usage is TRBJ2-7, with D unresolved. The germline V and J ends were trimmed by 3 bases and 6 bases, with 12 bases remaining between them. Germline V CDR1 and CDR2: SGHTA, FQGNSA. The CDR3 has 13 amino acids.

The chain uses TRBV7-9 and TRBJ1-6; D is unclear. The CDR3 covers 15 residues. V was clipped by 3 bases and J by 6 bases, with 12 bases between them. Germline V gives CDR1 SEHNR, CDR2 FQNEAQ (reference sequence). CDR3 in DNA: TGTGCCAGCAGCTTGACGGGCTTTATTAATTCACCCCTCCACTTT. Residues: CASSLTGFINSPLHF.

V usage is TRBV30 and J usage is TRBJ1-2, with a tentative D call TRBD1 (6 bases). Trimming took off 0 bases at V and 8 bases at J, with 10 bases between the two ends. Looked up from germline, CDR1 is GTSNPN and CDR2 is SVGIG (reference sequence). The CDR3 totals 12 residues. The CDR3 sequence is CAWSVQGGGYTF. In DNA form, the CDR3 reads TGTGCCTGGAGTGTACAGGGAGGCGGCTACACCTTC. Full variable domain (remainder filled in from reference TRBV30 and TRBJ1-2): SQTIHQWPATLVQPVGSPLSLECTVEGTSNPNLYWYRQAAGRGLQLLFYSVGIGQISSEVPQNLSASRPQDRQFILSSKKLLLSDSGFYLCAWSVQGGGYTFGSGTRLTVV.